The following is a T cell receptor beta chain sequence with its context. This clone was counted a single time. No antigen is known for it. No base quality information exists; no much larger clone differs at one position. Genomic DNA was extracted from sorted cells for sequencing of the TCRbeta CDR3 region. The immunoSEQ Assay was used to sequence the TCRbeta CDR3 regions. As stored in TCRdb, this immuneACCESS dataset retains in-frame rearrangements with V and J assigned. A fraction of the clones does not appear; measured against another copy, unresolved V genes explain less than half of the discrepancy, and the remainder lacks a known reason. For this sample the table gives approximately 70,000 clones, of which just over 85% were detected only once. The ten largest clones add up to 0.86% of the sample. The data belong to a study of OX40 agonist ivuxolimab in advanced cancers. Context from the whole study: Ivuxolimab, which targeted the costimulatory receptor OX40 (CD134), was an agonistic, fully human IgG2 monoclonal antibody. Intravenous ivuxolimab was administered to patients every 2 weeks at six dose levels: 0.01, 0.1, 0.3, 1.5, 3 and 10 mg/kg. Of the roughly 52 dose-escalation patients, hepatocellular carcinoma was present in around 20, melanoma in some 15, renal cell carcinoma in 9 and head and neck cancer in 9. The dose-escalation cohort was 82.7% male with a mean age of roughly 60 years, ranging from about 20 to 80. Prior anti-PD-1, anti-PD-L1 or anti-CTLA-4 therapy was permitted, and checkpoint inhibitors had been received by more than 35% of dose-escalation patients. Partial responses occurred in three dose-escalation patients: two with cutaneous melanoma and one with hepatocellular carcinoma. The purpose of peripheral TCRbeta sequencing was to test whether ivuxolimab changed TCR sequence diversity and led to clonal T-cell expansion. The paper covers the monotherapy dose-escalation part of the phase I ivuxolimab trial, which included N of about 50 patients. Paper-wide results and their limitations: At doses from 0.1 to 3.0 mg/kg, clonal expansion was seen in both CD4+ and CD8+ blood T cells between baseline and week 6. On average, CD8+ T cells showed more expanded clones than CD4+ T cells after ivuxolimab. In the 0.1-3.0 mg/kg groups, partial responders had among the lowest normalized peripheral clonal expansion, particularly in CD8+ T cells. Low levels of normalized T-cell clonal expansion were also seen in some patients who did not respond. The antigen specificity of the peripheral T cells that underwent clonal expansion was not determined.

CDR1 and CDR2, looked up from the germline V gene, are SGHRS and YFSETQ. Reading from cysteine to phenylalanine, the CDR3 counts 19 amino acids. CDR3 DNA is the only sequence kept; it has 57 bases, read in frame from the first base. V ends up 4 bases short and J 0 bases short, with an unmatched junction base count of 16. The trial excluded patients who had a history of autoimmune disease or were on systemic immunosuppression. In every dose cohort, peripheral blood was drawn for TCR sequencing at baseline, cycle 4 day 1, and cycle 7 day 1. Samples came from an open-label, multicenter, first-in-human phase I dose-escalation trial of ivuxolimab. The trial enrolled adults with locally advanced or metastatic head and neck squamous cell, hepatocellular, melanoma or renal cell carcinoma. Before TCR sequencing, CD4+ T cells and CD8+ T cells were sorted from peripheral blood as separate populations.

The TCR sequence derives from an adult with an advanced solid tumor such as melanoma, head and neck, liver or kidney cancer. This material consisted of CD4+ or CD8+ T cells sorted from blood, taken in a trial of the OX40 agonist ivuxolimab. This receptor chain uses TRBV5-1 and TRBJ1-3; 7 of the junction bases match TRBD1. CDR3 region: CASSLEPRDRAFSGNTIYF. The DNA is TGCGCCAGCAGCCTGGAACCCCGGGACAGAGCTTTCTCTGGAAACACCATATATTTT.